These 13 T cell receptor beta chains were sequenced from one sample in a study of T cells in localized non-small cell lung cancer. Profiled with immunoSEQ multiplex PCR; TCRdb holds only in-frame clones, not every one. The data hold some 10,000 clones, with 90% observed a single time. The sequenced sample was peripheral blood, obtained before any cancer treatment. These receptors were obtained from a male donor aged 60 or older with stage III lung adenocarcinoma.

DNA of the CDR3: TGTGCCAGCAGCTCGACCACAGGCTCCTACAATGAGCAGTTCTTC. It yields the protein CASSSTTGSYNEQFF. The chain couples TRBV7-6 to TRBJ2-1; D might be TRBD1 (5 bases). V gave up 4 bases and J gave up 0 bases, with 10 bases separating them. Germline lookup yields CDR1 SGHVS and CDR2 FNYEAQ. The CDR3 length is 15 residues.

The chain joins TRBV5-1 to TRBJ2-7; 10 nucleotides match TRBD2. The CDR3 contains 18 residues. The J segment lost 0 bases and the V segment lost 4 bases, leaving 13 bases of the junction unmatched. Germline V lookup: CDR1 SGHRS, CDR2 YFSETQ. The CDR3 DNA is TGCGCCAGCAGCCTACCGGGACTAGCGATAGGATTCTCCTACGAGCAGTACTTC. This codes for CASSLPGLAIGFSYEQYF.

This clone was counted once. The chain couples TRBV2 to TRBJ2-2, with unresolved D. V was shortened by 7 bases and J by 4 bases, with 7 bases between the two germline ends. In germline, CDR1 is SNHLY, CDR2 FYNNEI. The CDR3 is 12 residues long. The CDR3 spells CASTVGTGELFF. The CDR3 DNA sequence: TGTGCCAGCACCGTGGGCACCGGGGAGCTGTTTTTT.

V and J are TRBV6-6 and TRBJ2-7; no definite D call. Germline CDR1 and CDR2: MNHNY and SVGAGI (reference sequence). The CDR3 consists of 11 residues. V was pared by 0 bases and J by 7 bases, with 4 bases between. The CDR3 coding sequence is TGTGCCAGCAGTTACTCGGGAGAGCAGTACTTC. Translation: CASSYSGEQYF.

As concerns this clone: Relative to the germline gene, one junction end is altered; a read error may explain this. This sequence joins TRBV11-2 and TRBJ2-7; TRBD2 matches at 10 bases. The germline V gene has CDR1 SGHAT and CDR2 FQNNGV. This CDR3 region has 11 residues. The CDR3 here is CASSSEREGRF. CDR3 DNA: TGTGCCAGCAGCTCGGAGCGGGAGGGCCGATTC.

In this sample, this clone turned up once. The V call is TRBV12-5, the J call TRBJ2-1; D is ambiguous. Per germline, CDR1 LGHNT and CDR2 FRNRAP. The CDR3 is made up of 12 amino acids. V dropped 6 bases and J dropped 15 bases, with 18 bases sitting between them. The CDR3 region has the DNA TGTGCTAGTGGCCCCGGACCCGAAGGTCTGTTCTTC. It specifies CASGPGPEGLFF.

The rearrangement links TRBV12-5 to TRBJ2-3, with D possibly being TRBD1 (6 bases). Trimming removed 4 bases from V and 0 bases from J, with 14 bases in between. The CDR3 is 16 amino acids. Germline loops: CDR1 LGHNT, CDR2 FRNRAP. This CDR3 reads CASGWSDSLSTDTQYF. CDR3 DNA: TGTGCTAGTGGTTGGTCGGACAGTTTAAGCACAGATACGCAGTATTTT.

This clone appeared once. The gene calls are TRBV5-3 and TRBJ1-5; D gene unclear. TRBV5-3 is marked as an open reading frame, function uncertain. CDR3 length: 13 residues. Trimming removed 0 bases from V and 1 base from J, with 2 bases in between. In nucleotides, the CDR3 is TGTGCCAGAAGCTTGGTGAGCAATCAGCCCCAGCATTTT. Residues: CARSLVSNQPQHF.

V gene TRBV7-2 combines with J gene TRBJ2-1, with TRBD1 identical over 7 bases. Looked up from germline, CDR1 is SGHTA and CDR2 is FQGNSA. Germline trimming cut 7 bases from V and 8 bases from J; bases unmatched to any gene: 8. The CDR3 totals 13 residues. For the CDR3, the DNA is TGTGCCAGCACCGAGTACGACAGGGATGAGCAGTTCTTC. Protein: CASTEYDRDEQFF.

V is TRBV9 and J is TRBJ2-5; D unresolved. V was pared by 0 bases and J by 2 bases, with 8 bases between. CDR3 size: 14 residues. The V gene's germline CDR1 is SGDLS and CDR2 YYNGEE. The CDR3 spells CASSVAVSQETQYF. As DNA, the CDR3 is TGTGCCAGCAGCGTAGCGGTCAGTCAAGAGACCCAGTACTTC.

The chain uses TRBV4-1 and TRBJ2-6, with D tentatively TRBD2 (5 bases). The germline gives CDR1 MGHRA, CDR2 YSYEKL. V was pared by 1 base and J by 3 bases, with 7 bases between. The CDR3 contains 15 residues. The DNA for the CDR3 is TGCGCCAGCAGCCAAGTGGGAGTTGGGGCCAACGTCCTGACTTTC. It encodes CASSQVGVGANVLTF.

For this clone: The sample contains more than one DNA sequence encoding this CDR3. The gene calls are TRBV28 and TRBJ2-4; the match to TRBD1 covers 12 bases. V dropped 6 bases and J dropped 9; count of bases not matched to a gene: 9. Germline-derived CDR1 and CDR2 are MDHEN and SYDVKM. The CDR3 length is 15 residues. In nucleotides, the CDR3 is TGTGCCAGCAGCATCGGGACAGGGGGCAACAGCATTCAGTACTTC. This encodes CASSIGTGGNSIQYF.

The chain has TRBV10-2 and TRBJ2-1, with D maybe TRBD2 (5 bases). The CDR3 has 15 residues. Trimming removed 4 bases from V and 4 bases from J, with 14 bases in between. Germline assignment: CDR1 WSHSY and CDR2 SAAADI. CDR3 region: CASSAGASGYNEQFF. The CDR3 DNA follows: TGCGCCAGCAGTGCGGGTGCTTCGGGGTACAATGAGCAGTTCTTC.